Shown below are 28 T cell receptor beta chains from a single sample sequenced in a study of T cells in Graves' hyperthyroidism and ophthalmopathy. Amplification of TCR beta CDR3 regions was performed using RNA transcripts as template. HTBI primers were used for first-round RT-PCR of the TCR CDR3. TCRdb called the multiplex PCR reads again in MiXCR, with one record for every CDR3 protein. The data hold about 720,000 distinct CDR3 sequences, with about a sixth observed a single time. What was sequenced was blood. These receptors originate from a man aged 18 to 35 with Graves' hyperthyroidism.

This clonotype turned up a few times. CDR3 nucleotide sequence: TGTGCCAGCAGTTTTGGAGTTTCCACCGGGGAGCTGTTTTTT. Residues: CASSFGVSTGELFF. The chain employs TRBV12-3 or TRBV12-4 and TRBJ2-2; the D is unclear. The CDR3 length is 14 residues. V was pared by 3 bases and J by 4 bases, with 9 bases between.

The J gene is TRBJ2-7, the V gene TRBV11-3, with D unclear. The CDR3 is 14 amino acids. Germline CDR1 is SGHNT and CDR2 is YENEEA. Trimming left V 4 bases short and J 2 bases short, with 12 bases between. DNA of the CDR3: TGTGCCAGCAGCTCGGGTCCCCTGACCTACGAGCAGTACTTC. Translating it yields CASSSGPLTYEQYF.

The sample holds many counts of this clonotype. The rearrangement joins TRBV7-2 to TRBJ2-7; the D gene is possibly TRBD1 (5 bases). V dropped 2 bases and J dropped 4 bases, with 15 bases sitting between them. This CDR3 is built from 15 residues. Germline V CDR1 and CDR2: SGHTA, FQGNSA. The CDR3 DNA follows: TGTGCCAGCAGCTTACTAGGGCAGGGTTTTTACGAGCAGTACTTC. Its protein product is CASSLLGQGFYEQYF.

This clonotype has a count of ten or more. This sequence joins TRBV2 and TRBJ1-4, with D unclear. CDR3 length: 14 residues. The ends were cut back, 6 bases at V and 4 bases at J, with 12 bases in the middle. From germline, CDR1 is SNHLY and CDR2 FYNNEI. The CDR3 nucleotides read TGTGCCAGCAGCCCGGCTCCCCTTAATGAAAAACTGTTTTTT. Its translation: CASSPAPLNEKLFF. Full variable domain (outside the CDR3, taken from reference TRBV2 and TRBJ1-4): EPEVTQTPSHQVTQMGQEVILRCVPISNHLYFYWYRQILGQKVEFLVSFYNNEISEKSEIFDDQFSVERPDGSNFTLKIRSTKLEDSAMYFCASSPAPLNEKLFFGSGTQLSVL.

This chain uses TRBV18 with TRBJ1-1; TRBD1 might be the D (6 bases). Germline V gene sequence: CDR1 KGHSH, CDR2 LQKENI. CDR3 length equals 15 residues. V was pared by 3 bases and J by 7 bases, with 18 bases between. This chain's CDR3 is CASSPQGYRAGEAFF. The CDR3 DNA follows: TGTGCCAGCTCACCTCAGGGTTACAGGGCGGGTGAAGCTTTCTTT.

This clonotype was counted a few times. The chain employs TRBV7-9 and TRBJ2-2; TRBD1 aligns across 11 bases. The trim removed 5 bases at V and 4 bases at J, leaving 12 bases unmatched. Germline V CDR1 and CDR2: SEHNR, FQNEAQ (reference sequence). CDR3 length: 18 residues. The CDR3 DNA sequence: TGTGCCAGCAGCCCCTGGACAGGGGGCGGATTTCGCACCGGGGAGCTGTTTTTT. Translated, it gives CASSPWTGGGFRTGELFF.

J is TRBJ2-7 and V is TRBV19; tentative D call: TRBD2 (6 bases). Germline V gene sequence: CDR1 LNHDA, CDR2 SQIVND (reference sequence). The V end was cut by 3 bases, the J end by 0 bases, with 12 bases between. This CDR3 region has 15 residues. CDR3 sequence (DNA): TGTGCCAGTAGTATGCTTAGCGGCAGCTCCTACGAGCAGTACTTC. Amino acid sequence: CASSMLSGSSYEQYF.

This clonotype was observed a handful of times. This chain uses TRBV5-1 with TRBJ2-2; 7 positions match TRBD1. Per germline, CDR1 SGHRS and CDR2 YFSETQ. Trimming took 4 bases from V and 0 from J; bases not matched to a gene: 12. The length of the CDR3 is 18 residues. The chain's CDR3 is CASSPTLGTASNTGELFF. The CDR3 region has the DNA TGCGCCAGCAGCCCTACTCTAGGGACAGCCTCGAACACCGGGGAGCTGTTTTTT. Full variable domain (rest looked up from reference TRBV5-1 and TRBJ2-2): KAGVTQTPRYLIKTRGQQVTLSCSPISGHRSVSWYQQTPGQGLQFLFEYFSETQRNKGNFPGRFSGRQFSNSRSEMNVSTLELGDSALYLCASSPTLGTASNTGELFFGEGSRLTVL.

The rearrangement links TRBV27 to TRBJ2-4, with TRBD2 as a possible D gene (5 bases). Trimming removed 3 bases at V and 7 bases at J, with 25 bases between. This CDR3 spans 18 amino acids. Germline CDR1 reads MNHEY; CDR2 reads SMNVEV (reference sequence). CDR3 nucleotides: TGTGCCAGCAGTTTGAGAAGCCGAATGACGGGATCGGGGAACATTCAGTACTTC. Its protein is CASSLRSRMTGSGNIQYF.

The V call is TRBV30, the J call TRBJ1-2, with 7 bases fitting TRBD1. The junction had 11 bases not matched to a gene; V was cut back by 1 base and J by 6 bases. The V gene's germline CDR1 is GTSNPN and CDR2 SVGIG (reference sequence). The CDR3 runs 15 residues. The CDR3, as DNA: TGTGCCTGGAGTGATGGCCCCGGGACAGCCGATGGCTACACCTTC. Its translation is CAWSDGPGTADGYTF.

This clonotype was picked up many times. The chain uses TRBV7-9 and TRBJ2-3; D is perhaps TRBD2 (6 bases). Trimming pared 3 bases from V and 2 bases from J, leaving 18 bases between. The length of the CDR3 is 17 residues. Germline CDR1 SEHNR, CDR2 FQNEAQ (reference sequence). The CDR3 bases are TGTGCCAGCAGCTTCCTCTGGCGGGACCGCTCCACAGATACGCAGTATTTT. Its protein product is CASSFLWRDRSTDTQYF. Drawing the rest from reference TRBV7-9 and TRBJ2-3, the complete variable domain is DTGVSQNPRHKITKRGQNVTFRCDPISEHNRLYWYRQTLGQGPEFLTYFQNEAQLEKSRLLSDRFSAERPKGSFSTLEIQRTEQGDSAMYLCASSFLWRDRSTDTQYFGPGTRLTVL.

The chain is built from TRBV12-3 or TRBV12-4 and TRBJ1-1; TRBD1 might be the D (5 bases). The CDR3 covers 14 residues. The germline V and J ends were trimmed by 4 bases and 0 bases, with 9 bases remaining between them. This CDR3 reads CASSSSRVNTEAFF. CDR3 sequence (DNA): TGTGCCAGCAGTTCCAGCAGGGTGAACACTGAAGCTTTCTTT.

The sample holds a few counts of this clonotype. The chain joins TRBV7-9 to TRBJ2-7; D possibly matches TRBD1 or TRBD2 (5 bases each). Between the trimmed V and J ends, which lost 7 bases and 4 bases, there was a span of 17 bases. Germline V lookup: CDR1 SEHNR, CDR2 FQNEAQ (reference sequence). This CDR3 comprises 14 residues. DNA for the CDR3: TGTGCCAGCACCCTGCAAGGGGAGAGTTACGAGCAGTACTTC. It specifies CASTLQGESYEQYF. The whole variable domain, remainder taken from reference TRBV7-9 and TRBJ2-7, is DTGVSQNPRHKITKRGQNVTFRCDPISEHNRLYWYRQTLGQGPEFLTYFQNEAQLEKSRLLSDRFSAERPKGSFSTLEIQRTEQGDSAMYLCASTLQGESYEQYFGPGTRLTVT.

This clonotype has a handful of counts. The V and J genes are TRBV7-2 and TRBJ2-1; 9 bases fit TRBD2. CDR3 length: 16 residues. In germline, CDR1 is SGHTA, CDR2 FQGNSA. The V and J ends lost 2 bases and 5 bases, in that order; junction bases with no gene match: 7. The CDR3 here is CASSLSAGGPNNEQFF. Written as DNA, the CDR3 is TGTGCCAGCAGCTTATCCGCGGGAGGGCCCAACAATGAGCAGTTCTTC.

On this clonotype: A much bigger clone sits one base away, suggesting this may be a read error. V is TRBV10-3 and J is TRBJ2-5; 9 bases are a match to TRBD1. CDR1 ENHRY and CDR2 SYGVKD come from the germline V gene. The CDR3 totals 13 residues. CDR3 in amino acids: CAISGQGEETRYF. In nucleotides, the CDR3 is TGTGCCATCAGTGGACAGGGGGAAGAGACCCGGTACTTC.

In this sample, this clonotype turned up many times. This chain uses TRBV2 with TRBJ2-2, with D maybe TRBD2 (5 bases). The germline V gene encodes CDR1 SNHLY and CDR2 FYNNEI. With 5 bases removed from V and 4 bases from J, the gap between germline ends came to 14 bases. The CDR3 has 15 amino acids. The CDR3 sequence is CASSPSGSGTGELFF. CDR3 in DNA: TGTGCCAGCAGTCCCTCGGGGTCCGGCACCGGGGAGCTGTTTTTT.

The chain couples TRBV24-1 to TRBJ2-1; the D gene is possibly TRBD2 (6 bases). The CDR3 covers 17 residues. Germline lookup yields CDR1 KGHDR and CDR2 SFDVKD. The germline V and J ends were trimmed by 3 bases and 8 bases, with 22 bases remaining between them. The CDR3 here is CATSDVSKERASDEQFF. The CDR3 DNA follows: TGTGCCACCAGTGATGTAAGCAAGGAGCGGGCGTCGGATGAGCAGTTCTTC.

This sequence joins TRBV7-6 and TRBJ2-7, with 15 bases identical to TRBD2. This CDR3 has 19 residues. The V gene end was trimmed by 4 bases and the J gene end by 3 bases; junction bases not matched to a gene: 13. CDR1 SGHVS and CDR2 FNYEAQ come from the germline V gene. CDR3 amino acids: CASSSGLAGGKASRYEQYF. As DNA, the CDR3 is TGTGCCAGCAGCTCGGGACTAGCGGGAGGAAAGGCTAGTCGCTACGAGCAGTACTTC.

This clonotype was seen more than once but under ten times. This may be a read error, as it is one base from a much larger clone. This rearrangement joins TRBV28 to TRBJ2-7, with 9 bases identical to TRBD2. This CDR3 is built from 15 residues. The germline V gene encodes CDR1 MDHEN and CDR2 SYDVKM. CDR3: CTSSSAGGGPYEQYF. The DNA for the CDR3 is TGTACCAGCAGTTCCGCGGGAGGGGGGCCCTACGAGCAGTACTTC.

There are many counts of this clonotype. The chain uses TRBV28 and TRBJ2-7; tentatively, D is TRBD1 (5 bases). The V gene's germline CDR1 is MDHEN and CDR2 SYDVKM. This CDR3 region has 14 residues. V gave up 1 base and J gave up 0 bases, with 7 bases separating them. CDR3 DNA: TGTGCCAGCAGTTTATACGACAGCTCCTACGAGCAGTACTTC. Residues: CASSLYDSSYEQYF. Supplemented by reference TRBV28 and TRBJ2-7, the full variable domain reads DVKVTQSSRYLVKRTGEKVFLECVQDMDHENMFWYRQDPGLGLRLIYFSYDVKMKEKGDIPEGYSVSREKKERFSLILESASTNQTSMYLCASSLYDSSYEQYFGPGTRLTVT.

This clonotype has more than one count but fewer than ten. No conserved phenylalanine or tryptophan is present at the end of the CDR3, so a read error is the likely explanation. The rearrangement links TRBV2 to TRBJ2-5, with 8 bases aligning to TRBD1. The germline CDR1 and CDR2 sequences are SNHLY and FYNNEI. The trim removed 10 bases at V and 2 bases at J, leaving 6 bases unmatched. The CDR3 sequence is 13 residues long. CDR3 protein: CATRQGSQETQYL. CDR3 sequence (DNA): TGTGCCACCAGACAGGGGTCTCAAGAGACCCAGTACCTC.

J is TRBJ2-2 and V is TRBV7-9; tentatively, D is TRBD2 (7 bases). V lost 7 bases and J lost 4, with 19 bases in between. This CDR3 has 16 amino acids. Per the germline V gene, CDR1 is SEHNR and CDR2 is FQNEAQ (reference sequence). CDR3 sequence (DNA): TGTGCCAGCACCGAGATGAGGGGGGGGTCCACCGGGGAGCTGTTTTTT. Its translation is CASTEMRGGSTGELFF.

This clonotype was recorded at least ten times. The V gene is TRBV7-8, the J gene TRBJ2-3, with D possibly TRBD1 on 6 matching bases. The CDR3 is 18 amino acids. Deletions cut 1 base from V and 1 base from J, with 18 bases between. The germline V gene has CDR1 SGHVS and CDR2 FQNEAQ. The CDR3 protein is CASSLVDKTGWGTDTQYF. The CDR3 bases are TGTGCCAGCAGCTTAGTTGATAAGACAGGTTGGGGCACAGATACGCAGTATTTT.

V gene TRBV24-1 combines with J gene TRBJ2-1, with 8 bases that match TRBD2. The CDR3 contains 15 residues. Germline V gene lookup returns CDR1 KGHDR and CDR2 SFDVKD. V lost 4 bases, J lost 4 bases, and 5 bases stayed unmatched. CDR3 residues: CATSDAPGGYNEQFF. DNA for the CDR3: TGTGCCACCAGTGACGCCCCGGGGGGGTACAATGAGCAGTTCTTC.

At least ten counts were recorded for this clonotype. This rearrangement joins TRBV3-1 to TRBJ2-5, with TRBD1 identical over 9 bases. The CDR3 sequence is 18 residues long. In germline, CDR1 is LGHDT, CDR2 YNNKEL (reference sequence). The ends lost 1 base at V and 2 bases at J; junction bases unmatched: 11. Written as DNA, the CDR3 is TGTGCCAGCAGCCAAGTAGACTGGGACAGGGACAATCAAGAGACCCAGTACTTC. This codes for CASSQVDWDRDNQETQYF.

This clonotype was seen ten or more times. The CDR3: CSARDGLRSEKLFF. The DNA for the CDR3 is TGCAGTGCTAGAGACGGGTTGAGGAGCGAAAAACTGTTTTTT. The genes are TRBV20-1 and TRBJ1-4; no firm D call. Trimming shortened V by 0 bases and J by 8 bases, and 13 bases separated the two germline ends. CDR1 is DFQATT and CDR2 is SNEGSKA in the germline V gene (reference sequence). The CDR3 loop spans 14 amino acids.

This clonotype came up many times. CDR3 loop: CASSLAARPEAFF. In nucleotides, the CDR3 is TGTGCCAGCAGTCTGGCAGCCCGCCCTGAAGCTTTCTTT. The gene calls are TRBV27 and TRBJ1-1; no firm D call. Trimming removed 5 bases at V and 6 bases at J, with 13 bases between. The CDR3 runs to 13 residues. Germline V gene sequence: CDR1 MNHEY, CDR2 SMNVEV (reference sequence).

This chain joins TRBV6-1 and TRBJ1-4, with D perhaps matching TRBD1 (5 bases). The germline V and J ends were trimmed by 5 bases and 0 bases, with 13 bases remaining between them. The CDR3 spans 16 residues. CDR1 and CDR2 from the germline V gene are MNHNS and SASEGT. The chain's CDR3 is CASSSPGETTNEKLFF. The CDR3, as DNA: TGTGCCAGCAGTTCACCGGGGGAGACAACTAATGAAAAACTGTTTTTT.